Sequencing of this T cell receptor beta chain was carried out in a study of T-cell memory formation after mild COVID-19. Whole-study findings and limits: Later expanders leaned toward CD4+, whereas clones contracting from day 15 to 85 were balanced CD4/CD8. Pre-infection memory already had some responding clones, implying cross-reactive memory joined.

Germline CDR1 reads SGHTA; CDR2 reads FQGNSA. V lost 5 bases, J lost 1 base, and 14 bases lay in between. The CDR3 is 15 residues long. This clonotype has only a few counts. Its target is not known. TCRdb recomputed calls from the 5' RACE reads with MiXCR, one row per CDR3 protein. Here the sample spans 250,000 to 300,000 distinct CDR3 sequences, roughly 16% being singletons. The chain carries TRBV7-2 and TRBJ1-1, with D possibly matching TRBD1 (5 bases). The receptor comes from a man between 18 and 35 years old who had mild COVID-19 (a few samples of this study predate the infection). Cell type and time point are not known. Specimen: PBMCs or a T cell subset sorted from them (not recorded which). CDR3 loop: CASSPQGIWNTEAFF. The CDR3, as DNA: TGTGCCAGCAGCCCCCAGGGAATCTGGAACACTGAAGCTTTCTTT.